The 21 T cell receptor beta chains in this list originate from one sample, sequenced in a study of cytomegalovirus exposure and HLA in healthy donors. The PCR was carried out with 60 Vbeta primers and 13 Jbeta primers. The repertoire was sequenced with immunoSEQ multiplex PCR; TCRdb's copy has only in-frame clones and lacks some. The table has 120,000 or so clones, less than 20% seen once. The sequencing sample was made of PBMCs. These receptors all stem from a woman under 30 in good health and CMV-seronegative.

This chain joins TRBV6-4 and TRBJ1-6; 9 bases match TRBD1. CDR1 and CDR2 (germline): MRHNA, SNTAGT. V lost 5 bases, J lost 11 bases, and 7 bases stayed unmatched. The CDR3 consists of 14 residues. The CDR3 DNA reads TGTGCCAGCAGTAAAGACAGGGGGGTTCCACCCCTCCACTTT. As protein: CASSKDRGVPPLHF.

The CDR3 DNA is TGTGCCAGCAGTGGACTAGGCCTTACCTACGAGCAGTACTTC. Protein: CASSGLGLTYEQYF. The rearrangement uses TRBV2 and TRBJ2-7, with a weak D call TRBD2 (6 bases). The V gene lost 4 bases and the J gene lost 2 bases, with 12 bases spanning the gap. Germline V gene lookup returns CDR1 SNHLY and CDR2 FYNNEI. The CDR3 loop spans 14 amino acids.

The chain has TRBV19 and TRBJ2-2; 7 nucleotides align to TRBD2. The germline V gene has CDR1 LNHDA and CDR2 SQIVND (reference sequence). The V gene end was trimmed by 7 bases and the J gene end by 4 bases; junction bases not matched to a gene: 9. The CDR3 is 15 residues long. CDR3 residues: CASKERDSSTGELFF. In nucleotides, the CDR3 is TGTGCCAGTAAAGAGCGGGACTCGTCCACCGGGGAGCTGTTTTTT.

The chain carries TRBV13 and TRBJ2-1, with TRBD1 matching 8 bases. The CDR3 is 17 residues long. Trimming removed 0 bases from V and 5 bases from J; junction bases left unmatched: 9. Germline loops: CDR1 PRHDT, CDR2 FYEKMQ (reference sequence). The CDR3 is CASSLGLRDRRNNEQFF. Here the CDR3 DNA reads TGTGCCAGCAGCTTAGGCCTAAGGGACAGGAGGAACAATGAGCAGTTCTTC.

This clone was found a few times. The chain combines TRBV7-8 with TRBJ2-7; D not certain. The V gene's germline CDR1 is SGHVS and CDR2 FQNEAQ. V dropped 5 bases and J dropped 0 bases, with 11 bases sitting between them. The CDR3 length is 14 residues. The CDR3 is CASSLKINSYEQYF. Here the CDR3 DNA reads TGTGCCAGCAGCCTAAAAATAAACTCCTACGAGCAGTACTTC.

The chain employs TRBV27 and TRBJ2-1; 8 nucleotides match TRBD1. The CDR3 length is 14 residues. With V trimmed by 5 bases and J by 7 bases, 7 bases remained unmatched. Germline V gives CDR1 MNHEY, CDR2 SMNVEV (reference sequence). CDR3 sequence reads: CASSTTGAANEQFF. CDR3 nucleotides: TGTGCCAGCAGTACGACAGGGGCGGCGAATGAGCAGTTCTTC.

V usage is TRBV28 and J usage is TRBJ1-6; the match to TRBD1 covers 9 bases. Germline V gene sequence: CDR1 MDHEN, CDR2 SYDVKM. This CDR3 comprises 13 residues. V lost 6 bases and J lost 9; bases outside the gene matches: 3. CDR3 coding DNA: TGTGCCAGCAGGGGACAGGGCTCTTCACCCCTCCACTTT. As protein: CASRGQGSSPLHF.

The V gene is TRBV5-1, the J gene TRBJ1-1, with D perhaps TRBD1 (6 bases). The germline CDR1 and CDR2 sequences are SGHRS and YFSETQ. This CDR3 comprises 11 residues. With 8 bases removed from V and 6 bases from J, the gap between germline ends came to 11 bases. The CDR3 bases are TGCGCCAGTGCAGAGGGGGCTGAAGCTTTCTTT. Translation gives CASAEGAEAFF.

This clone showed up just a few times. The chain links TRBV19 to TRBJ2-7; TRBD1 aligns across 8 bases. V gave up 6 bases and J gave up 4 bases; unmatched junction bases: 11. Looked up from germline, CDR1 is LNHDA and CDR2 is SQIVND (reference sequence). This CDR3 region has 15 residues. CDR3 region: CASRPMATGVYEQYF. The CDR3 DNA is TGTGCCAGTAGGCCCATGGCGACAGGGGTATACGAGCAGTACTTC.

J is TRBJ1-1 and V is TRBV28; 9 bases are a match to TRBD1. The germline CDR1 and CDR2 sequences are MDHEN and SYDVKM. The CDR3 spans 14 residues. V trimming: 6 bases; J trimming: 11 bases; junction bases outside the gene matches: 13. The DNA of the CDR3 is TGTGCCAGCAGGCAGACCGGGACAGGGCGGCGTGCTTTCTTT. Its protein product is CASRQTGTGRRAFF.

This sequence joins TRBV7-4 and TRBJ1-4, with 7 bases identical to TRBD1. Germline V CDR1 and CDR2: SGHVT, SQSDAQ. After removal of 1 base from V and 7 bases from J, the junction contained 3 bases not matched to a gene. CDR3 length: 14 amino acids. CDR3 in DNA: TGTGCCAGCAGCTTAGAGGCAGGGGGTGAAAAACTGTTTTTT. Amino acids: CASSLEAGGEKLFF.

The rearrangement joins TRBV19 to TRBJ2-7, with 10 bases aligning to TRBD2. This CDR3 comprises 15 residues. V trimming: 6 bases; J trimming: 5 bases; junction bases outside the gene matches: 10. Germline V lookup: CDR1 LNHDA, CDR2 SQIVND (reference sequence). The CDR3 region has the DNA TGTGCCAGTAGAGGTAGCGGGAGGATCGGCGACGAGCAGTACTTC. Translated, it gives CASRGSGRIGDEQYF.

V gene TRBV4-2 combines with J gene TRBJ2-3; maybe TRBD2 (6 bases). CDR3 size: 16 residues. Per germline, CDR1 LGHNA and CDR2 YNFKEQ. Between the trimmed V and J ends, which lost 1 base and 3 bases, there was a span of 14 bases. The chain's CDR3 is CASSQAAGLRTDTQYF. CDR3 DNA: TGTGCCAGCAGCCAAGCGGCGGGATTAAGGACAGATACGCAGTATTTT.

This clone showed up just a few times. The chain combines TRBV9 with TRBJ1-2; D possibly corresponds to TRBD1 (6 bases). V dropped 0 bases and J dropped 4 bases, with 10 bases sitting between them. CDR3 length: 14 residues. Germline V gene lookup returns CDR1 SGDLS and CDR2 YYNGEE. CDR3: CASSVVGGLYGYTF. The CDR3 coding sequence is TGTGCCAGCAGCGTAGTCGGGGGGCTCTATGGCTACACCTTC.

This chain joins TRBV20-1 and TRBJ1-1; no definite D call. Per the germline V gene, CDR1 is DFQATT and CDR2 is SNEGSKA (reference sequence). This CDR3 region has 11 residues. Trimming stripped 5 bases from V and 11 bases from J, with 15 bases between. This chain's CDR3 is CSARLRKGAFF. CDR3 in DNA: TGCAGTGCTCGACTAAGGAAAGGGGCTTTCTTT.

The sample holds a few counts of this clone. The chain is built from TRBV9 and TRBJ2-7, with 7 bases identical to TRBD1. The V gene's germline CDR1 is SGDLS and CDR2 YYNGEE. The V and J ends lost 3 bases and 4 bases, in that order; junction bases with no gene match: 19. The CDR3 length is 18 residues. The CDR3 DNA sequence: TGTGCCAGCAGCGACCCTAGTGGAACAGGGGCGGTACGGTACGAGCAGTACTTC. Encoded protein: CASSDPSGTGAVRYEQYF.

The chain uses TRBV7-2 and TRBJ2-1; D is uncertain. The V gene lost 0 bases and the J gene lost 2 bases, with 8 bases spanning the gap. The CDR3 runs 15 residues. The germline gives CDR1 SGHTA, CDR2 FQGNSA. CDR3 in DNA: TGTGCCAGCAGCTTAGCCGGGTCTACCTACAATGAGCAGTTCTTC. Amino acids: CASSLAGSTYNEQFF.

There are a few counts of this clone. The gene calls are TRBV28 and TRBJ1-5, with D tentatively TRBD1 (5 bases). V lost 3 bases to trimming and J lost 2 bases, with 11 bases between them. The CDR3 has 15 residues. The germline gives CDR1 MDHEN, CDR2 SYDVKM. The CDR3 spells CASSLRPGGNQPQHF. The CDR3 bases are TGTGCCAGCAGTTTGCGTCCGGGGGGCAATCAGCCCCAGCATTTT.

The V call is TRBV7-3, the J call TRBJ1-1, with D perhaps TRBD1 (6 bases). The CDR3 length is 12 residues. The germline V gene encodes CDR1 SGHTA and CDR2 FQGTGA. V was clipped by 10 bases and J by 3 bases, with 12 bases between them. As DNA, the CDR3 is TGTGCCACTGGTAGGGGGTACACTGAAGCTTTCTTT. Encoded protein: CATGRGYTEAFF.

This clone was seen more than once but under ten times. The chain employs TRBV5-4 and TRBJ1-1; D gene uncertain. This CDR3 is built from 13 residues. Germline CDR1 SGHNT, CDR2 YYREEE (reference sequence). Trimming left V 1 base short and J 1 base short, with 5 bases between. CDR3 sequence: CASSLTENTEAFF. The CDR3 DNA reads TGTGCCAGCAGCTTGACAGAGAACACTGAAGCTTTCTTT.

This clone occurred a few times. The chain is built from TRBV7-6 and TRBJ2-5; D is ambiguous. Germline V gives CDR1 SGHVS, CDR2 FNYEAQ. CDR3 size: 14 residues. The V end was cut by 6 bases, the J end by 1 base, with 12 bases between. CDR3: CASRVRIGQETQYF. In DNA form, the CDR3 reads TGTGCCAGCAGAGTAAGAATCGGCCAAGAGACCCAGTACTTC. Based on the CDR3 plus reference TRBV7-6 and TRBJ2-5, the full variable domain is GAGVSQSPRYKVTKRGQDVALRCDPISGHVSLYWYRQALGQGPEFLTYFNYEAQQDKSGLPNDRFSAERPEGSISTLTIQRTEQRDSAMYRCASRVRIGQETQYFGPGTRLLVL.